Sequencing of this TCR beta chain was carried out in a study of CD8 T cells in Susac syndrome. The length of the CDR3 is 14 residues. V was clipped by 0 bases and J by 4 bases, with 9 bases between them. An amount of RNA that ranged from about 0.45 to 1 ug was reverse transcribed with random hexamers. Across 54 Vbeta and 13 Jbeta, immunoSEQ multiplex PCR amplified TCR beta CDR3. TCRdb itself ran the immunoSEQ multiplex PCR reads through MiXCR, one entry per CDR3 protein. The sample includes approximately 160,000 distinct CDR3 sequences, around 93% of them seen just once. Sequencing of TCR beta was carried out in blood CD8+ and CD4+ T cells.

The chain uses TRBV12-3 or TRBV12-4 and TRBJ1-1, with a tentative D call TRBD1 (6 bases). Sequencing was performed on CD4+ T cells from PBMCs. The TCR originated in a human donor in good health. Written as DNA, the CDR3 is TGTGCCAGCAGTTTAGCGGGGGCGACCACTGAAGCTTTCTTT. Its translation is CASSLAGATTEAFF.